These 32 T cell receptor beta chains were sequenced from one sample in a study of cytomegalovirus exposure and HLA in healthy donors. PCR used 60 Vbeta primers and 13 Jbeta primers. TCRdb's table, derived via immunoSEQ multiplex PCR, lists solely in-frame clones and lacks some. This sample has 120,000 to 150,000 clones; 64% occur once, and the top ten carry 2.5% to 3.5%. The sequenced material came from PBMCs. The receptor source for this set is a woman in her 30s in good health and CMV-seropositive.

The CDR3 here is CASSPSTGDTEAFF. Here the CDR3 DNA reads TGTGCCAGCTCACCGTCGACAGGGGACACTGAAGCTTTCTTT. The V and J genes are TRBV18 and TRBJ1-1; 8 bases agree with TRBD1. Per germline, CDR1 KGHSH and CDR2 LQKENI. After removal of 3 bases from V and 3 bases from J, the junction contained 3 bases not matched to a gene. This CDR3 spans 14 amino acids.

This clone was seen a few times. The V and J genes are TRBV5-1 and TRBJ2-7; D is unclear. Trimming removed 4 bases at V and 2 bases at J, with 10 bases between. The germline gives CDR1 SGHRS, CDR2 YFSETQ. The CDR3 is 13 amino acids. The CDR3 DNA follows: TGCGCCAGCAGCATGGACGGTACCTACGAGCAGTACTTC. Its translation: CASSMDGTYEQYF.

This CDR3 is CASSPTRDGFEQYF. The DNA of the CDR3 is TGTGCCAGCTCACCAACCCGGGATGGGTTCGAGCAGTACTTC. J is TRBJ2-7 and V is TRBV18; maybe TRBD2 (5 bases). Trimming cost V 2 bases and J 6 bases, with 14 bases left between them. Per the germline V gene, CDR1 is KGHSH and CDR2 is LQKENI. The CDR3 has 14 residues.

V is TRBV10-1 and J is TRBJ1-5; 7 nucleotides match TRBD1. V shed 11 bases and J 3 bases; nucleotides not matched to a gene: 13. This CDR3 comprises 15 residues. Germline assignment: CDR1 WNHNN and CDR2 SYGVQD (reference sequence). The CDR3 reads CADTTGDSANQPQHF. The CDR3, as DNA: TGCGCCGACACTACAGGGGACAGTGCCAATCAGCCCCAGCATTTT.

The rearrangement joins TRBV2 to TRBJ1-2; D remains unclear. The V and J ends lost 1 base and 5 bases respectively, with 17 bases between them. The length of the CDR3 is 16 residues. Germline CDR1 and CDR2: SNHLY and FYNNEI. The CDR3: CASSEVGRAPAYGYTF. The CDR3, as DNA: TGTGCCAGCAGTGAAGTCGGGCGGGCACCCGCTTATGGCTACACCTTC.

V is TRBV19 and J is TRBJ1-5, with D possibly matching TRBD1 (6 bases). V shed 0 bases and J shed 4 bases, with 16 bases lying between them. CDR3 size: 17 residues. Germline loops: CDR1 LNHDA, CDR2 SQIVND (reference sequence). CDR3: CASSIDRGPTKNQPQHF. CDR3 sequence (DNA): TGTGCCAGTAGTATAGACAGGGGACCGACAAAAAATCAGCCCCAGCATTTT. Filled out from reference TRBV19 and TRBJ1-5, the complete variable domain reads DGGITQSPKYLFRKEGQNVTLSCEQNLNHDAMYWYRQDPGQGLRLIYYSQIVNDFQKGDIAEGYSVSREKKESFPLTVTSAQKNPTAFYLCASSIDRGPTKNQPQHFGDGTRLSIL.

V is TRBV6-5 and J is TRBJ2-2, with TRBD1 matching over 9 bases. The germline CDR1 and CDR2 sequences are MNHEY and SVGAGI. This CDR3 is built from 16 residues. With 1 base clipped from V and 5 bases from J, the junction kept 5 bases outside the gene matches. CDR3 nucleotide sequence: TGTGCCAGCAGTTACTACGGACAGGGGAAAACCGGGGAGCTGTTTTTT. It codes for CASSYYGQGKTGELFF.

The chain couples TRBV14 to TRBJ2-3; D is unresolved. The CDR3 runs to 13 residues. Germline lookup yields CDR1 SGHDN and CDR2 FVKESK. Trimming cost V 0 bases and J 6 bases, with 7 bases left between them. The CDR3, as DNA: TGTGCCAGCAGCCAAGAGACTTCTGATACGCAGTATTTT. It translates to CASSQETSDTQYF.

The genes are TRBV4-1 and TRBJ2-7; weak D call: TRBD2 (6 bases). CDR3 length: 17 amino acids. Germline-derived CDR1 and CDR2 are MGHRA and YSYEKL. Deletions cut 6 bases from V and 5 bases from J, with 26 bases between. The CDR3 nucleotides are TGCGCCAGCAGACGGGCCGGCGGGGACGGGCTTAGGGACGAGCAGTACTTC. This encodes CASRRAGGDGLRDEQYF.

This clone was counted only a few times. V gene TRBV5-1 combines with J gene TRBJ1-1; D gene uncertain. The CDR3 length is 12 residues. The germline V and J ends were trimmed by 4 bases and 6 bases, with 10 bases remaining between them. CDR1 is SGHRS and CDR2 is YFSETQ in the germline V gene. The CDR3 bases are TGCGCCAGCAGCCGCGCACCCGCTGAAGCTTTCTTT. It is translated as CASSRAPAEAFF.

The sample holds a few counts of this clone. The chain carries TRBV11-3 and TRBJ2-7, with unresolved D. The germline CDR1 and CDR2 sequences are SGHNT and YENEEA. The CDR3 loop spans 11 amino acids. Trimming removed 2 bases from V and 7 bases from J, with 6 bases in between. CDR3 nucleotide sequence: TGTGCCAGCAGCTTAAAACAGGAGCAGTACTTC. Translated, it gives CASSLKQEQYF.

The J gene is TRBJ2-3, the V gene TRBV6-5; a weak D match, TRBD1 (6 bases). The V end was cut by 0 bases, the J end by 4 bases, with 11 bases between. Per the germline V gene, CDR1 is MNHEY and CDR2 is SVGAGI. The CDR3 runs to 15 residues. The DNA of the CDR3 is TGTGCCAGCAGTTACTCCAGGGGTTCCCCAGATACGCAGTATTTT. It specifies CASSYSRGSPDTQYF.

J is TRBJ2-3 and V is TRBV6-1; 7 nucleotides align to TRBD1. The CDR3 loop spans 15 amino acids. The germline gives CDR1 MNHNS, CDR2 SASEGT. The J segment lost 1 base and the V segment lost 2 bases, leaving 3 bases of the junction unmatched. The chain's CDR3 is CASSESQGGTDTQYF. The CDR3 coding sequence is TGTGCCAGCAGTGAATCCCAGGGGGGCACAGATACGCAGTATTTT.

This clone appeared once. This rearrangement joins TRBV5-1 to TRBJ1-2; tentatively, D is TRBD1 (6 bases). The length of the CDR3 is 16 residues. The ends were cut back, 0 bases at V and 8 bases at J, with 20 bases in the middle. Germline loops: CDR1 SGHRS, CDR2 YFSETQ. CDR3 in DNA: TGCGCCAGCAGCTTGGAGTCCCGGGGGGCTAGGCAGGGCTACACCTTC. It specifies CASSLESRGARQGYTF. Looking up the rest from reference TRBV5-1 and TRBJ1-2 gives the full variable domain: KAGVTQTPRYLIKTRGQQVTLSCSPISGHRSVSWYQQTPGQGLQFLFEYFSETQRNKGNFPGRFSGRQFSNSRSEMNVSTLELGDSALYLCASSLESRGARQGYTFGSGTRLTVV.

This clone was detected only a few times. The chain has TRBV6-6 and TRBJ2-6; D is undetermined. This CDR3 region has 13 residues. From germline, CDR1 is MNHNY and CDR2 SVGAGI (reference sequence). The V end lost 8 bases, the J end lost 0 bases, and 5 bases lay between the germline ends. CDR3 sequence: CASSFSGANVLTF. The CDR3 DNA reads as TGTGCCAGCTCCTTCTCTGGGGCCAACGTCCTGACTTTC.

The chain recombines TRBV5-4 with TRBJ2-3, with D tentatively TRBD2 (6 bases). Per germline, CDR1 SGHNT and CDR2 YYREEE (reference sequence). V was pared by 1 base and J by 6 bases, with 18 bases between. The length of the CDR3 is 16 residues. CDR3 bases: TGTGCCAGCAGCTTGAAGGCCCGGGAGTCTGCGGATACGCAGTATTTT. This sequence encodes CASSLKARESADTQYF. Full variable domain (missing parts from reference TRBV5-4 and TRBJ2-3): ETGVTQSPTHLIKTRGQQVTLRCSSQSGHNTVSWYQQALGQGPQFIFQYYREEENGRGNFPPRFSGLQFPNYSSELNVNALELDDSALYLCASSLKARESADTQYFGPGTRLTVL.

The rearrangement links TRBV28 to TRBJ2-3, with 8 positions matching TRBD1. This CDR3 is 15 amino acids long. Germline loops: CDR1 MDHEN, CDR2 SYDVKM. The V segment lost 3 bases and the J segment 2 bases; nucleotides outside the gene matches: 4. For the CDR3, the DNA is TGTGCCAGCAGTTTCGGCAGGGGGCACACAGATACGCAGTATTTT. Amino acids: CASSFGRGHTDTQYF.

This clone was seen only a few times. V usage is TRBV10-3 and J usage is TRBJ1-1; no clear D gene. This CDR3 is built from 12 residues. Trimming stripped 4 bases from V and 1 base from J, with 4 bases between. The V gene's germline CDR1 is ENHRY and CDR2 SYGVKD. CDR3 nucleotide sequence: TGTGCCATCAGTGTCCAGAACACTGAAGCTTTCTTT. It is translated as CAISVQNTEAFF.

This chain uses TRBV7-9 with TRBJ2-4; 7 bases fit TRBD1. Germline V gene sequence: CDR1 SEHNR, CDR2 FQNEAQ (reference sequence). The junction had 5 bases not matched to a gene; V was cut back by 0 bases and J by 0 bases. The CDR3 has 17 amino acids. CDR3: CASSLATDRLAKNIQYF. As DNA, the CDR3 is TGTGCCAGCAGCTTAGCCACGGACAGGCTAGCCAAAAACATTCAGTACTTC. Using reference TRBV7-9 and TRBJ2-4 for the parts outside the CDR3, the full variable domain is DTGVSQNPRHKITKRGQNVTFRCDPISEHNRLYWYRQTLGQGPEFLTYFQNEAQLEKSRLLSDRFSAERPKGSFSTLEIQRTEQGDSAMYLCASSLATDRLAKNIQYFGAGTRLSVL.

This clone showed up just a few times. The chain links TRBV5-1 to TRBJ1-4; D is perhaps TRBD1 (6 bases). Germline CDR1 and CDR2: SGHRS and YFSETQ. The V and J ends lost 4 bases and 2 bases respectively, with 12 bases between them. The CDR3 has 15 amino acids. The CDR3 sequence is CASSPTGRTNEKLFF. The CDR3 DNA reads TGCGCCAGCAGCCCAACAGGGCGGACTAATGAAAAACTGTTTTTT. Full variable domain (rest looked up from reference TRBV5-1 and TRBJ1-4): KAGVTQTPRYLIKTRGQQVTLSCSPISGHRSVSWYQQTPGQGLQFLFEYFSETQRNKGNFPGRFSGRQFSNSRSEMNVSTLELGDSALYLCASSPTGRTNEKLFFGSGTQLSVL.

V usage is TRBV5-1 and J usage is TRBJ2-7, with a weak D call TRBD1 (6 bases). The V gene lost 3 bases and the J gene lost 2 bases, with 12 bases spanning the gap. The CDR3 has 14 amino acids. CDR1 SGHRS and CDR2 YFSETQ come from the germline V gene. CDR3 DNA: TGCGCCAGCAGCTCCGGGACAAGCGCCTACGAGCAGTACTTC. Translated, it gives CASSSGTSAYEQYF.

The chain links TRBV2 to TRBJ1-2, with 8 bases aligning to TRBD1. From germline, CDR1 is SNHLY and CDR2 FYNNEI. CDR3 length equals 12 residues. The V and J ends lost 4 bases and 9 bases, in that order; junction bases with no gene match: 4. The CDR3, as DNA: TGTGCCAGCAGTGGAACAGGGGGTAGCTACACCTTC. Translated, it gives CASSGTGGSYTF. The whole variable domain, remainder taken from reference TRBV2 and TRBJ1-2, is EPEVTQTPSHQVTQMGQEVILRCVPISNHLYFYWYRQILGQKVEFLVSFYNNEISEKSEIFDDQFSVERPDGSNFTLKIRSTKLEDSAMYFCASSGTGGSYTFGSGTRLTVV.

The chain links TRBV7-2 to TRBJ1-2, with 7 nucleotides matching TRBD1. Germline V gives CDR1 SGHTA, CDR2 FQGNSA. The CDR3 is made up of 13 amino acids. Unmatched junction bases numbered 7, after V lost 3 bases and J lost 9 bases. The CDR3 reads CASSLDRSYRYTF. The CDR3 nucleotides are TGTGCCAGCAGCTTGGACAGGTCGTATCGCTACACCTTC.

This chain joins TRBV7-8 and TRBJ1-2; D is uncertain. The length of the CDR3 is 14 residues. Trimming took off 5 bases at V and 1 base at J, with 11 bases between the two ends. Germline lookup yields CDR1 SGHVS and CDR2 FQNEAQ. The CDR3 here is CASSPREGNYGYTF. The DNA of the CDR3 is TGTGCCAGCAGCCCCCGAGAGGGTAACTATGGCTACACCTTC.

The chain couples TRBV7-2 to TRBJ1-1; 7 bases are shared with TRBD1. The CDR3 sequence is 16 residues long. Germline-derived CDR1 and CDR2 are SGHTA and FQGNSA. V was clipped by 5 bases and J by 0 bases; unmatched bases: 9. The CDR3 loop reads CASSPRQGGVNTEAFF. The DNA for the CDR3 is TGTGCCAGCAGCCCAAGACAGGGTGGAGTGAACACTGAAGCTTTCTTT.

The chain carries TRBV5-1 and TRBJ2-7; the match to TRBD2 covers 13 bases. V was pared by 4 bases and J by 2 bases, with 3 bases of the junction left unmatched. Germline values: CDR1 SGHRS, CDR2 YFSETQ. The CDR3 is 15 residues long. The CDR3 nucleotides read TGCGCCAGCAGCGAGGGACTAGCGGGGACCTACGAGCAGTACTTC. Translating gives CASSEGLAGTYEQYF.

V is TRBV5-1 and J is TRBJ1-2; D gene ambiguous. The CDR3 consists of 15 residues. The germline CDR1 and CDR2 sequences are SGHRS and YFSETQ. Trimming pared 0 bases from V and 4 bases from J, leaving 13 bases between. CDR3 sequence: CASSLGATLLYGYTF. In DNA form, the CDR3 reads TGCGCCAGCAGCTTGGGGGCTACTCTCCTCTATGGCTACACCTTC.

Only a few counts were recorded for this clone. The chain is built from TRBV19 and TRBJ1-2, with D hard to call. Germline V CDR1 and CDR2: LNHDA, SQIVND (reference sequence). The CDR3 sequence is 12 residues long. V lost 0 bases and J lost 4, with 3 bases in between. The CDR3 loop reads CASSIDVYGYTF. The CDR3 coding sequence is TGTGCCAGTAGTATAGACGTCTATGGCTACACCTTC. Full variable domain (missing parts from reference TRBV19 and TRBJ1-2): DGGITQSPKYLFRKEGQNVTLSCEQNLNHDAMYWYRQDPGQGLRLIYYSQIVNDFQKGDIAEGYSVSREKKESFPLTVTSAQKNPTAFYLCASSIDVYGYTFGSGTRLTVV.

The V and J genes are TRBV5-4 and TRBJ2-1; 14 bases align to TRBD2. The CDR3 is made up of 17 amino acids. Germline V lookup: CDR1 SGHNT, CDR2 YYREEE (reference sequence). The junction had 12 bases not matched to a gene; V was cut back by 7 bases and J by 6 bases. In DNA, the CDR3 is TGTGCCAGCCGACCATTTCCCGGGACTAGCGGGAGCAATGAGCAGTTCTTC. As protein: CASRPFPGTSGSNEQFF.

V usage is TRBV30 and J usage is TRBJ1-2; D is uncertain. The length of the CDR3 is 12 residues. CDR1 and CDR2 (germline): GTSNPN, SVGIG (reference sequence). V shed 5 bases and J shed 4 bases, with 11 bases lying between them. Here the CDR3 reads CAWGRGSYGYTF. CDR3 sequence (DNA): TGTGCCTGGGGGCGAGGGTCCTATGGCTACACCTTC.

This chain uses TRBV9 with TRBJ2-7, with 9 nucleotides matching TRBD1. J was trimmed by 2 bases and V by 2 bases; bases with no gene match: 2. Germline CDR1 reads SGDLS; CDR2 reads YYNGEE. The CDR3 is 14 amino acids. CDR3 amino acids: CASSVDRGAYEQYF. CDR3 sequence (DNA): TGTGCCAGCAGCGTCGACAGGGGGGCCTACGAGCAGTACTTC.

V usage is TRBV28 and J usage is TRBJ1-1; D is uncertain. V lost 0 bases, J lost 4 bases, and 12 bases lay in between. This CDR3 comprises 15 residues. Germline values: CDR1 MDHEN, CDR2 SYDVKM. The CDR3 region is CASSLWDWGSTEAFF. CDR3 DNA sequence: TGTGCCAGCAGTTTATGGGACTGGGGTAGCACTGAAGCTTTCTTT.